These 27 T cell receptor beta chains originate from one sample sequenced in a study of blood T cell repertoires in COVID-19. The assay was immunoSEQ multiplex PCR, and TCRdb's table has in-frame clones only and misses some. The sample contains a few hundred thousand clones, 86% of which appear only once. The sample comprised peripheral blood. The receptor set was obtained from a woman aged 25 to 39 with active or convalescent COVID-19.

The V call is TRBV7-8, the J call TRBJ1-2; D is uncertain. The CDR3 has 14 residues. In germline, CDR1 is SGHVS, CDR2 FQNEAQ. V gave up 5 bases and J gave up 4 bases, with 14 bases separating them. CDR3 loop: CASSQKGGIYGYTF. The CDR3 DNA follows: TGTGCCAGCAGCCAAAAAGGCGGGATCTATGGCTACACCTTC.

This chain joins TRBV10-3 and TRBJ1-1; perhaps TRBD1 as D (6 bases). V lost 3 bases and J 1 base, leaving 9 bases between the germline ends. This CDR3 region has 14 residues. CDR1 is ENHRY and CDR2 is SYGVKD in the germline V gene. CDR3 DNA sequence: TGTGCCATCAGTGATGACAGGACGAACACTGAAGCTTTCTTT. Amino acids: CAISDDRTNTEAFF.

The chain links TRBV6-5 to TRBJ1-6; D call uncertain. Per the germline V gene, CDR1 is MNHEY and CDR2 is SVGAGI. Trimming took off 0 bases at V and 7 bases at J, with 10 bases between the two ends. This CDR3 is built from 15 residues. The CDR3 coding sequence is TGTGCCAGCAGTTACTCCCCGGTGGTGAATTCACCCCTCCACTTT. This sequence encodes CASSYSPVVNSPLHF.

The rearrangement joins TRBV5-4 to TRBJ1-2; D remains ambiguous. The CDR3 has 13 residues. Between the trimmed V and J ends, which lost 4 bases and 2 bases, there was a span of 9 bases. Per the germline V gene, CDR1 is SGHNT and CDR2 is YYREEE (reference sequence). The CDR3 nucleotides are TGTGCCAGCAGCGTCGTTCCCAACTATGGCTACACCTTC. This codes for CASSVVPNYGYTF.

The genes are TRBV7-3 and TRBJ2-2; the D gene is possibly TRBD2 (6 bases). With 5 bases removed from V and 0 bases from J, the gap between germline ends came to 16 bases. Germline V gene sequence: CDR1 SGHTA, CDR2 FQGTGA. The CDR3 is 17 amino acids. The CDR3 region is CASSPSRASANTGELFF. The CDR3 DNA reads TGTGCCAGCAGCCCCAGTAGAGCTAGCGCGAACACCGGGGAGCTGTTTTTT.

CDR3 protein: CASSPPGVAQTQYF. Written as DNA, the CDR3 is TGTGCCAGCAGCCCGCCCGGGGTAGCTCAGACCCAGTACTTC. The chain is built from TRBV7-2 and TRBJ2-5, with TRBD2 as a possible D gene (5 bases). CDR3 size: 14 residues. The V end lost 5 bases, the J end lost 6 bases, and 16 bases lay between the germline ends. Looked up from germline, CDR1 is SGHTA and CDR2 is FQGNSA.

Notes on this clone: No conserved phenylalanine or tryptophan is present at the end of the CDR3, so a read error is the likely explanation. The DNA is omitted, as the CDR3 cannot be located on it reliably, and the CDR3 follows TCRdb's listing. The chain has TRBV27 and TRBJ1-6; TRBD1, the D gene given by the table, was not confirmed from the DNA. CDR1 and CDR2 from the germline V gene are MNHEY and SMNVEV (reference sequence). The CDR3 spans 12 amino acids, including both terminal residues. CDR3 sequence reads: CASSPPQGAPIY.

The chain combines TRBV5-1 with TRBJ2-3, with 7 bases identical to TRBD1. The V and J ends lost 0 bases and 2 bases, in that order; junction bases with no gene match: 3. Germline CDR1 reads SGHRS; CDR2 reads YFSETQ. The CDR3 is 15 amino acids. The CDR3 is CASSLGQGNTDTQYF. CDR3 DNA sequence: TGCGCCAGCAGCTTGGGACAGGGAAACACAGATACGCAGTATTTT.

The chain has TRBV5-4 and TRBJ1-1; unclear D gene. The CDR3 sequence is 13 residues long. V was cut by 3 bases and J by 0 bases, with 6 bases left in between. Germline CDR1 reads SGHNT; CDR2 reads YYREEE (reference sequence). CDR3 coding DNA: TGTGCCAGCAGCTCCTCTATGAACACTGAAGCTTTCTTT. This sequence encodes CASSSSMNTEAFF.

The rearrangement joins TRBV5-1 to TRBJ2-5; 8 bases agree with TRBD2. This CDR3 is built from 15 residues. The V segment lost 1 base and the J segment 4 bases; nucleotides outside the gene matches: 6. CDR1 and CDR2 from the germline V gene are SGHRS and YFSETQ. CDR3 DNA: TGCGCCAGCAGCTTGATAGCGGGGAGTCGAGAGACCCAGTACTTC. Protein product: CASSLIAGSRETQYF. Complete variable domain (other parts from reference TRBV5-1 and TRBJ2-5): KAGVTQTPRYLIKTRGQQVTLSCSPISGHRSVSWYQQTPGQGLQFLFEYFSETQRNKGNFPGRFSGRQFSNSRSEMNVSTLELGDSALYLCASSLIAGSRETQYFGPGTRLLVL.

The gene calls are TRBV6-2 or TRBV6-3 and TRBJ2-3; 9 bases line up with TRBD1. Unmatched junction bases numbered 6, after V lost 0 bases and J lost 2 bases. The CDR3 covers 17 residues. CDR1 is MNHEY and CDR2 is SVGEGT in the germline V gene. CDR3 sequence reads: CASSYSPGTGSTDTQYF. In DNA form, the CDR3 reads TGTGCCAGCAGTTACTCCCCCGGGACAGGGTCCACAGATACGCAGTATTTT.

This chain joins TRBV28 and TRBJ1-2; TRBD1 matches at 7 bases. Germline trimming cut 5 bases from V and 7 bases from J; bases unmatched to any gene: 4. The CDR3 has 12 residues. The germline CDR1 and CDR2 sequences are MDHEN and SYDVKM. The CDR3: CASSVPGGGYTF. The CDR3 nucleotides are TGTGCCAGCAGTGTCCCAGGGGGTGGCTACACCTTC.

The chain couples TRBV24-1 to TRBJ1-5; weak D call: TRBD1 (6 bases). V lost 5 bases to trimming and J lost 5 bases, with 9 bases between them. The CDR3 has 13 residues. CDR1 and CDR2 from the germline V gene are KGHDR and SFDVKD. The CDR3 loop reads CATSGDTYQPQHF. The CDR3 DNA is TGTGCCACCAGTGGGGACACTTATCAGCCCCAGCATTTT.

The chain joins TRBV3-1 (or the pseudogene TRBV3-2) to TRBJ2-3; tentative D call: TRBD2 (6 bases). Trimming cost V 4 bases and J 1 base, with 12 bases left between them. Per germline, CDR1 LGHDT and CDR2 YNNKEL (reference sequence). The CDR3 has 15 amino acids. Written as DNA, the CDR3 is TGTGCCAGCAGCCTTCGGGCTAGCGGCACAGATACGCAGTATTTT. It codes for CASSLRASGTDTQYF.

The gene calls are TRBV5-1 and TRBJ1-4; TRBD1 aligns across 8 bases. This CDR3 comprises 14 residues. The J segment lost 2 bases and the V segment lost 6 bases, leaving 3 bases of the junction unmatched. CDR1 SGHRS and CDR2 YFSETQ come from the germline V gene. The CDR3 region is CASKGQATNEKLFF. The DNA for the CDR3 is TGCGCCAGCAAGGGACAGGCGACTAATGAAAAACTGTTTTTT.

The V gene is TRBV6-5, the J gene TRBJ1-5; perhaps TRBD1 as D (6 bases). Germline V gene lookup returns CDR1 MNHEY and CDR2 SVGAGI. The germline V and J ends were trimmed by 5 bases and 4 bases, with 12 bases remaining between them. The length of the CDR3 is 14 residues. CDR3 sequence: CASSTRQENQPQHF. The DNA for the CDR3 is TGTGCCAGCAGTACCCGACAGGAAAATCAGCCCCAGCATTTT.

The chain employs TRBV5-1 and TRBJ1-1; TRBD1 matches 9 bases. J was trimmed by 6 bases and V by 2 bases; bases with no gene match: 8. Germline V gene lookup returns CDR1 SGHRS and CDR2 YFSETQ. The CDR3 is 15 amino acids. CDR3 protein: CASSFAPGQGSEAFF. CDR3 nucleotides: TGCGCCAGCAGCTTCGCCCCGGGACAGGGTTCTGAAGCTTTCTTT. Based on the CDR3 plus reference TRBV5-1 and TRBJ1-1, the full variable domain is KAGVTQTPRYLIKTRGQQVTLSCSPISGHRSVSWYQQTPGQGLQFLFEYFSETQRNKGNFPGRFSGRQFSNSRSEMNVSTLELGDSALYLCASSFAPGQGSEAFFGQGTRLTVV.

The rearrangement uses TRBV5-1 and TRBJ2-3; possibly TRBD2 for D (6 bases). Per the germline V gene, CDR1 is SGHRS and CDR2 is YFSETQ. The CDR3 spans 15 residues. Trimming shortened V by 4 bases and J by 0 bases, and 12 bases separated the two germline ends. The CDR3 reads CASSMRSGSTDTQYF. CDR3 DNA sequence: TGCGCCAGCAGCATGCGCAGCGGGAGCACAGATACGCAGTATTTT.

The chain employs TRBV19 and TRBJ2-1; 10 bases align to TRBD2. V shed 6 bases, J shed 9 bases, and the junction held 2 bases outside the gene matches. The germline V gene has CDR1 LNHDA and CDR2 SQIVND (reference sequence). The CDR3 runs 12 residues. In nucleotides, the CDR3 is TGTGCCAGTAGGCAGCGGGGGGGTGAGCAGTTCTTC. This encodes CASRQRGGEQFF.

The chain combines TRBV7-9 with TRBJ1-1; D possibly corresponds to TRBD1 (5 bases). The CDR3 totals 13 residues. Per the germline V gene, CDR1 is SEHNR and CDR2 is FQNEAQ (reference sequence). V lost 3 bases and J 4 bases, leaving 9 bases between the germline ends. CDR3 sequence reads: CASSFQGATEAFF. The CDR3 coding sequence is TGTGCCAGCAGCTTTCAAGGGGCCACTGAAGCTTTCTTT.

The chain employs TRBV9 and TRBJ2-1, with TRBD2 matching over 11 bases. Germline CDR1 SGDLS, CDR2 YYNGEE. V lost 2 bases, J lost 0 bases, and 7 bases stayed unmatched. CDR3 size: 18 residues. The CDR3 loop is CASSVGSGGATSYNEQFF. The CDR3, as DNA: TGTGCCAGCAGCGTCGGTAGCGGGGGGGCCACCTCCTACAATGAGCAGTTCTTC.

The V gene is TRBV5-1, the J gene TRBJ2-1; 9 bases fit TRBD1. Germline trimming cut 4 bases from V and 8 bases from J; bases unmatched to any gene: 10. Looked up from germline, CDR1 is SGHRS and CDR2 is YFSETQ. CDR3 length: 15 residues. The CDR3 bases are TGCGCCAGCAGCCAACCGGGACAGGGTTCGTATGAGCAGTTCTTC. Encoded protein: CASSQPGQGSYEQFF.

As DNA, the CDR3 is TGTGCCAGCAGTCGCGACAGAAAGAACACCGGGGAGCTGTTTTTT. It specifies CASSRDRKNTGELFF. The chain recombines TRBV7-2 with TRBJ2-2; possibly TRBD1 for D (5 bases). The CDR3 runs to 15 residues. V shed 6 bases and J shed 1 base, with 12 bases lying between them. CDR1 is SGHTA and CDR2 is FQGNSA in the germline V gene.

The chain is built from TRBV28 and TRBJ1-5; TRBD1 aligns across 12 bases. CDR3 size: 18 residues. Germline CDR1 is MDHEN and CDR2 is SYDVKM. V lost 8 bases, J lost 2 bases, and 13 bases stayed unmatched. CDR3 protein: CASRSEGQGASGNQPQHF. CDR3 DNA sequence: TGTGCCAGCCGTAGCGAGGGACAGGGGGCTAGTGGCAATCAGCCCCAGCATTTT.

The rearrangement links TRBV6-2 or TRBV6-3 to TRBJ2-7; D may be TRBD2 (5 bases). Trimming removed 0 bases from V and 4 bases from J, with 13 bases in between. CDR1 and CDR2 (germline): MNHEY, SVGEGT. This CDR3 comprises 15 residues. This CDR3 reads CASSYSVGGLYEQYF. DNA for the CDR3: TGTGCCAGCAGTTACTCTGTAGGAGGACTTTACGAGCAGTACTTC.

CDR3 sequence reads: CASTFRAGASYNEQFF. CDR3 DNA: TGCGCCAGCACCTTCCGAGCGGGGGCATCTTACAATGAGCAGTTCTTC. The genes are TRBV4-1 and TRBJ2-1; 8 nucleotides align to TRBD2. Trimming at V came to 7 bases and at J to 4 bases, leaving 12 bases not matched to a gene. Germline V gene sequence: CDR1 MGHRA, CDR2 YSYEKL. The CDR3 has 16 amino acids.

This clone was picked up one time. The rearrangement uses TRBV27 and TRBJ1-1, with D possibly TRBD1 on 6 matching bases. V was shortened by 5 bases and J by 5 bases, with 18 bases between the two germline ends. Germline loops: CDR1 MNHEY, CDR2 SMNVEV (reference sequence). This CDR3 has 15 residues. The chain's CDR3 is CASSLTGHPGTEAFF. The CDR3 DNA sequence: TGTGCCAGCAGTCTAACAGGGCACCCGGGGACTGAAGCTTTCTTT.